These T cell receptor beta chains were read from a single sample in a study of blood T cell repertoires in COVID-19. TCRdb's copy holds only in-frame clones and misses some; the assay was immunoSEQ multiplex PCR. The data hold approximately 500,000 clones, with roughly 85% observed a single time. The sequenced sample consisted of peripheral blood. The receptors here all came from a human donor in a cohort sampled during active COVID-19. The CDR3 runs from the conserved cysteine through the conserved F or W. The order of the fields is J gene, V gene, CDR3 protein.

TRBJ1-2 TRBV3-1/TRBV3-2 CASSQNRAAGNYGYTF
TRBJ1-2 TRBV19 CASSPLTGTGAGYTF
TRBJ1-2 TRBV4-3 CASSHPTGGAYGYTF
TRBJ1-1 TRBV30 CAWSKRQASNTEAFF
TRBJ1-2 TRBV18 CASSPPAGRQYGYTF
TRBJ1-2 TRBV20-1 CSASTEGAYGYTF
TRBJ2-5 TRBV29-1 CSVPSGSRQGETQYF
TRBJ2-7 TRBV18 CASSPNGGTGSYEQYF
TRBJ2-7 TRBV6-5 CASSPGTGASYEQYF
TRBJ1-6 TRBV5-1 CASSLAGGSYNSPLHF
TRBJ2-5 TRBV18 CASSPSLTEQETQYF
TRBJ2-7 TRBV5-1 CASSRQTGKDEQYF
TRBJ1-2 TRBV3-1/TRBV3-2 CASSDRVYGYTF
TRBJ1-5 TRBV6-5 CASSYGQVGNQPQHF
TRBJ1-1 TRBV3-1/TRBV3-2 CASSQDRAGNTEAFF